This is a list of T cell receptor beta chains from one sample in a study of shared clonotypes between healthy human individuals. Using immunoSEQ multiplex PCR, the repertoire was profiled, and TCRdb retains in-frame clones only, with some absent. The sample includes approximately 470,000 clones, 70% to 85% of them seen just once. Input material: PBMCs. These receptors all come from a woman aged 40-49 years in good health. Some clones in this sample may be carry-over from other donors' samples. The CDR3 runs from the conserved cysteine through the conserved F or W. The D gene is left open where the match is weak. Clone size is given for some rows only: seen once, a few or many times, or a class if the clone is expanded.

d_gene,j_gene,abundance,v_gene,CDR3nt,CDR3aa
NA,TRBJ2-5,NA,TRBV5-1,TGCGCCAGCAGCTTGGCTGGGATCGTCGGGACCCAGTACTTC,CASSLAGIVGTQYF
NA,TRBJ2-1,few,TRBV2,TGTGCCAGCAGTGAAGAGGCGTACAATGAGCAGTTCTTC,CASSEEAYNEQFF
NA,TRBJ2-7,NA,TRBV7-2,TGTGCCAGCAGCTTATGGGGCCCGTACGAGCAGTACTTC,CASSLWGPYEQYF
TRBD2,TRBJ2-1,NA,TRBV5-4,TGTGCCAGCAGCTTGGCGGCGGGAGCCCCCTACAATGAGCAGTTCTTC,CASSLAAGAPYNEQFF
NA,TRBJ1-1,NA,TRBV19,TGTGCCAGTAGTATAGTCTCAGGGCCGAACACTGAAGCTTTCTTT,CASSIVSGPNTEAFF
TRBD2,TRBJ2-7,NA,TRBV2,TGTGCCAGCAGTGAGGGACTAGCGCGCTCCTACGAGCAGTACTTC,CASSEGLARSYEQYF
NA,TRBJ1-2,NA,TRBV18,TGTGCCAGCTCGCAAGACTATGGCTACACCTTC,CASSQDYGYTF
NA,TRBJ1-3,NA,TRBV28,TGTGCCAGCAACAGGCTAGGAAACACCATATATTTT,CASNRLGNTIYF
TRBD1,TRBJ2-2,NA,TRBV28,TGTGCCAGCAGTCAAGGGACAGGCGCCGGGGAGCTGTTTTTT,CASSQGTGAGELFF
TRBD1,TRBJ2-3,once,TRBV7-9,TGTGCCAGCAGCTTAGGAGGGACAGGGCTCACAGATACGCAGTATTTT,CASSLGGTGLTDTQYF
TRBD2,TRBJ2-7,NA,TRBV7-9,TGTGCCAGCAGCTTTTCCGGACTAGCGGGAGTCCCAACATTCTACGAGCAGTACTTC,CASSFSGLAGVPTFYEQYF
TRBD1,TRBJ1-4,NA,TRBV15,TGTGCCACCAGCAAGGGACAGGGGGGTGAAAAACTGTTTTTT,CATSKGQGGEKLFF
TRBD2,TRBJ2-7,NA,TRBV5-1,TGCGCCAGCAGCAGAGGACTAGCGGGAGTCAACGAGCAGTACTTC,CASSRGLAGVNEQYF
TRBD2,TRBJ2-2,NA,TRBV10-2,TGCGCCAGCAAGGCTAGCGGAAACACCGGGGAGCTGTTTTTT,CASKASGNTGELFF
TRBD2,TRBJ2-5,NA,TRBV5-1,TGCGCCAGCAGCTTGGGTAGCGGGAGTGCCGAGACCCAGTACTTC,CASSLGSGSAETQYF
NA,TRBJ2-5,NA,TRBV5-1,TGCGCCAGCAGCTTGACACAAGAGACCCAGTACTTC,CASSLTQETQYF
NA,TRBJ2-3,once,TRBV28,TGTGCCAGCAGTTTTGGGGGCGGCCCAGATACGCAGTATTTT,CASSFGGGPDTQYF
TRBD2,TRBJ2-3,NA,TRBV5-1,TGCGCCAGCAGCTTGCTAGCGGGAGGGGCAGATACGCAGTATTTT,CASSLLAGGADTQYF
TRBD2,TRBJ2-1,NA,TRBV4-2,TGTGCCAGCAGCCCCCGGACTAGCGGGACCCTCCTCGATGAGCAGTTCTTC,CASSPRTSGTLLDEQFF
NA,TRBJ2-1,NA,TRBV30,TGTGCCTGGAGTGCGGGACAATCGTACAATGAGCAGTTCTTC,CAWSAGQSYNEQFF
NA,TRBJ2-5,once,TRBV6-5,TGTGCCAGCAGCCGCGACCCCGAGGGGGGTGGGACCCAGTACTTC,CASSRDPEGGGTQYF
TRBD1,TRBJ2-4,NA,TRBV19,TGTGCCAGTAGTCCCGGGACAGGGGGATACGGCAAAAACATTCAGTACTTC,CASSPGTGGYGKNIQYF
TRBD2,TRBJ2-5,NA,TRBV2,TGTGCCAGCAATTGGCGGGAGGGAGAGACCCAGTACTTC,CASNWREGETQYF
TRBD2,TRBJ2-7,NA,TRBV18,TGTGCCAGCTCACCGGGACTAGCGGGAGTCTACGAGCAGTACTTC,CASSPGLAGVYEQYF
NA,TRBJ1-1,NA,TRBV7-3,TGTGCCAGCAGCTCCCCTGAGTGGATTCGGGACACTGAAGCTTTCTTT,CASSSPEWIRDTEAFF
NA,TRBJ1-4,NA,TRBV7-2,TGTGCCAGCAGCCCCCAGACTAATGAAAAACTGTTTTTT,CASSPQTNEKLFF
TRBD2,TRBJ2-3,NA,TRBV7-7,TGTGCTAGCAGCCTCGGACTAGCAGCAGATACGCAGTATTTT,CASSLGLAADTQYF
TRBD2,TRBJ2-1,NA,TRBV29-1,TGCAGCGTTGAGGTAGCGGGAGACCCCTTTAATGAGCAGTTCTTC,CSVEVAGDPFNEQFF
NA,TRBJ1-2,once,TRBV6-1,TGTGCCAGCAGTGAGTCTGTCGGAGGCTACACCTTC,CASSESVGGYTF
NA,TRBJ2-3,NA,TRBV28,TGTGCCAGCAAATCGGGAACAATCCAGGGAACTAGCACAGATACGCAGTATTTT,CASKSGTIQGTSTDTQYF
TRBD2,TRBJ2-7,NA,TRBV13,TGTGCCAGCAGCTTTAGGACTAGCGACGAGCAGTACTTC,CASSFRTSDEQYF
NA,TRBJ2-5,NA,TRBV7-9,TGTGCCAGCAACCGGGGACACCAAGAGACCCAGTACTTC,CASNRGHQETQYF
TRBD1,TRBJ1-5,NA,TRBV19,TGTGCCAGTAGTCGGGACAGGGGGCTTAGCAATCAGCCCCAGCATTTT,CASSRDRGLSNQPQHF
NA,TRBJ2-7,NA,TRBV7-2,TGTGCCAGCAGCTTAGAGGCGATCTACTACGAGCAGTACTTC,CASSLEAIYYEQYF
NA,TRBJ2-1,once,TRBV6-5,TGTGCCAGCAGAAGGGACCCCCAGGGAGGGCAGTTCTTC,CASRRDPQGGQFF
NA,TRBJ2-4,NA,TRBV15,TGTGCCACCAGCACTCGCAGGGGATCAGTCAAAAACATTCAGTACTTC,CATSTRRGSVKNIQYF
NA,TRBJ2-1,NA,TRBV11-3,TGTGCCAGCAGCTCCTCTAATGAGCAGTTCTTC,CASSSSNEQFF
TRBD2,TRBJ2-1,once,TRBV5-1,TGCGCCAGCAGCTTGGCCCCTAGCGGGAGTTCCTACAATGAGCAGTTCTTC,CASSLAPSGSSYNEQFF
TRBD2,TRBJ2-3,NA,TRBV5-1,TGCGCCAGCAGCTCTCCGGGACTAGCGGGATATGGTACGCAGTATTTT,CASSSPGLAGYGTQYF
NA,TRBJ1-2,NA,TRBV7-3,TGTGCCAGCAGCCAACGTTCAAGTTGGGGAGGACACGGCTACACCTTC,CASSQRSSWGGHGYTF
TRBD1,TRBJ1-2,few,TRBV7-9,TGTGCCAGCAGCCGTCAACAGGGGCGGGACTATGGCTACACCTTC,CASSRQQGRDYGYTF
NA,TRBJ1-1,NA,TRBV14,TGTGCCAGCAGCCAAGATCTTTCGGTAGCTTTCTTT,CASSQDLSVAFF
TRBD2,TRBJ2-1,few,TRBV7-8,TGTGCCAGCAGCTTTGGGGGAGGGACCTACAATGAGCAGTTCTTC,CASSFGGGTYNEQFF
NA,TRBJ2-1,once,TRBV6-5,TGTGCCAGCAGGCCCCCGGGGGACTACAATGAGCAGTTCTTC,CASRPPGDYNEQFF
NA,TRBJ2-7,NA,TRBV6-5,TGTGCCAGCACGCTCCGTGGGGGACGGGAGCAGTACTTC,CASTLRGGREQYF
NA,TRBJ2-2,NA,TRBV5-6,TGTGCCAGCAGCTTGGCTTGGAGCACCGGGGAGCTGTCTTTT,CASSLAWSTGELSF
NA,TRBJ2-7,few,TRBV4-2,TGTGCCAGCAGCCCCCTAGGGGCCGCCTATGACTACGAGCAGTACTTC,CASSPLGAAYDYEQYF
NA,TRBJ1-5,NA,TRBV7-9,TGTGCCAGCAGCTTAGCGGGCCAGACAGCCCTGCCCCAGCATTTT,CASSLAGQTALPQHF
TRBD2,TRBJ2-5,once,TRBV4-1,TGCGCCAGCAGCCCGAGTCACACTAGCGGGAGCCAACCGTACTTC,CASSPSHTSGSQPYF
NA,TRBJ2-5,few,TRBV9,TGTGCCAGCAGCGCAGGGGTTAGGGAGACCCAGTACTTC,CASSAGVRETQYF
NA,TRBJ2-3,few,TRBV10-2,TGCGCCAGCAGTGAGCAGGGCCCCGATACGCAGTATTTT,CASSEQGPDTQYF